This TCR beta chain originates from a study of blood T cells in healthy people across ages. Study conclusions and caveats: Investigators treated diversity estimates from one million T cells as underestimates.

Comments on this clonotype: Its antigen is not known.

V dropped 1 base and J dropped 3; count of bases not matched to a gene: 5. The germline V gene has CDR1 SEHNR and CDR2 FQNEAQ (reference sequence). The CDR3 totals 15 residues. A second about 7 to 11 cycle PCR used barcoded and J-beta primers. Every single cDNA molecule received a tag from a template-switch adaptor with 12 random nucleotides. TCRdb re-derived calls from the 5' RACE reads in MiXCR, one entry per CDR3 protein. The table has over a million distinct CDR3 sequences, around 42% seen once. Input material: blood. The V gene is TRBV7-9, the J gene TRBJ2-5; the match to TRBD2 covers 7 bases. This TCR came from a woman between 18 and 29 years old in good health. The CDR3 loop is CASSLVRLAEETQYF. The CDR3 DNA sequence: TGTGCCAGCAGCTTAGTGCGTCTAGCGGAAGAGACCCAGTACTTC.